This passage covers 16 T cell receptor beta chains from one sample sequenced in a study of blood T cell repertoires in COVID-19. This table comes from immunoSEQ multiplex PCR, and its TCRdb copy is limited to in-frame clones, with some not included. This sample has roughly 70,000 clones; nearly 90% occur once, and the top ten carry 8.9%. Sequencing was performed on peripheral blood. All receptors derive from an elderly man with acute or convalescent COVID-19.

In DNA form, the CDR3 reads TGTGCCAGCAGCTTGGGGACAGGGGGAGGTAACGAAAAACTGTTTTTT. It encodes CASSLGTGGGNEKLFF. The chain has TRBV7-6 and TRBJ1-4; TRBD1 aligns across 11 bases. With 3 bases clipped from V and 8 bases from J, the junction kept 8 bases outside the gene matches. The CDR3 runs to 16 residues. Germline-derived CDR1 and CDR2 are SGHVS and FNYEAQ. Supplemented by reference TRBV7-6 and TRBJ1-4, the full variable domain reads GAGVSQSPRYKVTKRGQDVALRCDPISGHVSLYWYRQALGQGPEFLTYFNYEAQQDKSGLPNDRFSAERPEGSISTLTIQRTEQRDSAMYRCASSLGTGGGNEKLFFGSGTQLSVL.

This sequence joins TRBV9 and TRBJ1-2; 9 positions agree with TRBD1. Germline values: CDR1 SGDLS, CDR2 YYNGEE. V lost 4 bases, J lost 8 bases, and 12 bases stayed unmatched. The CDR3 extends over 15 amino acids. Written as DNA, the CDR3 is TGTGCCAGCAGCCCAGGGGGACAGGGAAGTGGCGGCTACACCTTC. Translated, it gives CASSPGGQGSGGYTF.

The chain is built from TRBV2 and TRBJ2-1; TRBD1 matches at 8 bases. The CDR3 is made up of 15 amino acids. From germline, CDR1 is SNHLY and CDR2 FYNNEI. The V gene end was trimmed by 3 bases and the J gene end by 9 bases; junction bases not matched to a gene: 10. The CDR3 DNA reads TGTGCCAGCAGTGATCTGCAGGGGGCTGTGGGTGAGCAGTTCTTC. Protein sequence: CASSDLQGAVGEQFF.

The chain is built from TRBV27 and TRBJ1-1; TRBD1 agrees at 8 bases. This CDR3 is 15 amino acids long. Germline trimming cut 8 bases from V and 1 base from J; bases unmatched to any gene: 9. The germline gives CDR1 MNHEY, CDR2 SMNVEV (reference sequence). The CDR3 coding sequence is TGTGCCAGCCGTCCCGGGACAGGAGGGAACACTGAAGCTTTCTTT. It codes for CASRPGTGGNTEAFF.

The genes are TRBV5-1 and TRBJ1-6, with 9 positions matching TRBD1. The V gene end was trimmed by 3 bases and the J gene end by 7 bases; junction bases not matched to a gene: 5. Germline V gives CDR1 SGHRS, CDR2 YFSETQ. This CDR3 is built from 15 residues. The CDR3 bases are TGCGCCAGCAGCTGGACAGGGGAGGGAAATTCACCCCTCCACTTT. Encoded protein: CASSWTGEGNSPLHF.

This clone is a singleton in its sample. The gene calls are TRBV19 and TRBJ2-1, with 8 positions matching TRBD1. The V segment lost 5 bases and the J segment 7 bases; nucleotides outside the gene matches: 16. Germline V lookup: CDR1 LNHDA, CDR2 SQIVND (reference sequence). The length of the CDR3 is 17 residues. As DNA, the CDR3 is TGTGCCAGTAGTGCCTCGACAGGGGTTGGTCTTTCTAATGAGCAGTTCTTC. It is translated as CASSASTGVGLSNEQFF. The full variable domain, with the rest looked up from reference TRBV19 and TRBJ2-1, is DGGITQSPKYLFRKEGQNVTLSCEQNLNHDAMYWYRQDPGQGLRLIYYSQIVNDFQKGDIAEGYSVSREKKESFPLTVTSAQKNPTAFYLCASSASTGVGLSNEQFFGPGTRLTVL.

The chain is built from TRBV6-1 and TRBJ2-7; perhaps TRBD1 as D (6 bases). The CDR3 extends over 16 amino acids. The ends were cut back, 3 bases at V and 0 bases at J, with 15 bases in the middle. The germline V gene has CDR1 MNHNS and CDR2 SASEGT. The CDR3 region has the DNA TGTGCCAGCAGTGATCTGGACAGTTATAGCTCCTACGAGCAGTACTTC. As protein: CASSDLDSYSSYEQYF.

This sequence joins TRBV2 and TRBJ2-5; the match to TRBD1 covers 8 bases. This CDR3 has 11 amino acids. From germline, CDR1 is SNHLY and CDR2 FYNNEI. V shed 10 bases, J shed 3 bases, and the junction held 1 base outside the gene matches. DNA for the CDR3: TGTGCCACACAGGGGGAAGAGACCCAGTACTTC. Protein sequence: CATQGEETQYF.

The rearrangement uses TRBV9 and TRBJ2-5, with TRBD1 matching over 11 bases. The junction had 2 bases not matched to a gene; V was cut back by 2 bases and J by 5 bases. This CDR3 is 14 amino acids long. Germline V lookup: CDR1 SGDLS, CDR2 YYNGEE. The CDR3 is CASSVGQGVETQYF. As DNA, the CDR3 is TGTGCCAGCAGCGTGGGACAGGGGGTGGAGACCCAGTACTTC.

The chain recombines TRBV30 with TRBJ2-1, with D possibly matching TRBD1 (6 bases). V lost 3 bases to trimming and J lost 2 bases, with 8 bases between them. The CDR3 has 13 residues. Germline V gene data show CDR1 as GTSNPN and CDR2 as SVGIG (reference sequence). The CDR3 spells CAWRQGAYNEQFF. As DNA, the CDR3 is TGTGCCTGGAGACAGGGCGCCTACAATGAGCAGTTCTTC.

The chain links TRBV5-1 to TRBJ2-1; D might be TRBD2 (6 bases). The CDR3 totals 15 residues. V was cut by 0 bases and J by 9 bases, with 16 bases left in between. The germline V gene has CDR1 SGHRS and CDR2 YFSETQ. CDR3 residues: CASSLGGGIEPEQFF. The CDR3, as DNA: TGCGCCAGCAGCTTGGGCGGCGGGATTGAGCCTGAGCAGTTCTTC.

The rearrangement links TRBV9 to TRBJ2-3; D is unclear. Per the germline V gene, CDR1 is SGDLS and CDR2 is YYNGEE. The CDR3 sequence is 14 residues long. V gave up 4 bases and J gave up 1 base, with 10 bases separating them. The CDR3 nucleotides read TGTGCCAGCAGCTATTCAAGCGGCACAGATACGCAGTATTTT. Amino acids: CASSYSSGTDTQYF.

This sequence joins TRBV18 and TRBJ1-1; 9 nucleotides match TRBD1. Germline V gives CDR1 KGHSH, CDR2 LQKENI. This CDR3 spans 14 amino acids. The trim removed 4 bases at V and 2 bases at J, leaving 2 bases unmatched. DNA of the CDR3: TGTGCCAGCTCACAGGGACAGGGCAACACTGAAGCTTTCTTT. Residues: CASSQGQGNTEAFF.

V is TRBV27 and J is TRBJ1-5; no clear D. The CDR3 is 13 residues long. CDR1 and CDR2 from the germline V gene are MNHEY and SMNVEV (reference sequence). The V end was cut by 3 bases, the J end by 5 bases, with 8 bases between. The CDR3 is CASSFSQDQPQHF. Here the CDR3 DNA reads TGTGCCAGCAGTTTTTCACAAGATCAGCCCCAGCATTTT.

V is TRBV2 and J is TRBJ1-1; D is undetermined. Germline assignment: CDR1 SNHLY and CDR2 FYNNEI. The V gene lost 2 bases and the J gene lost 5 bases, with 9 bases spanning the gap. The CDR3 totals 13 residues. CDR3 in amino acids: CASSERSGTEAFF. DNA for the CDR3: TGTGCCAGCAGTGAACGTTCGGGGACTGAAGCTTTCTTT.

The chain recombines TRBV7-2 with TRBJ1-2, with 9 bases aligning to TRBD1. This CDR3 spans 17 amino acids. J was trimmed by 0 bases and V by 4 bases; bases with no gene match: 9. Germline V lookup: CDR1 SGHTA, CDR2 FQGNSA. The CDR3 region has the DNA TGTGCCAGCAGCTCACGGACAGGGGCGGAGACTAACTATGGCTACACCTTC. The encoded protein is CASSSRTGAETNYGYTF. The entire variable domain, with the rest obtained from reference TRBV7-2 and TRBJ1-2, is as follows: GAGVSQSPSNKVTEKGKDVELRCDPISGHTALYWYRQSLGQGLEFLIYFQGNSAPDKSGLPSDRFSAERTGGSVSTLTIQRTQQEDSAVYLCASSSRTGAETNYGYTFGSGTRLTVV.